This T cell receptor (beta chain) was captured by sequencing in a study of CD8 T cells in ankylosing spondylitis. Study-wide results and caveats: One TCR beta motif, made up of roughly eight highly homologous variants, appeared characteristic of ankylosing spondylitis blood.

TCRdb reprocessed the 5' RACE reads via MiXCR and lists one record per CDR3 protein. Among over 100,000 distinct CDR3 sequences, roughly 7.3% were seen once, and the ten largest hold about 12%. There are many counts of this clonotype. Its specificity is not known. V lost 6 bases and J lost 6, with 8 bases in between. CDR1 and CDR2 from the germline V gene are SGHRS and YFSETQ. This CDR3 contains 11 residues. The sample taken for sequencing was blood, either unsorted or a sorted T cell fraction (not recorded which). This TCR was sampled from a male donor with ankylosing spondylitis or in good health (not recorded which). The V and J genes are TRBV5-1 and TRBJ2-3; D is ambiguous. The CDR3 nucleotides read TGCGCCAGCACCTCGCGGGATACGCAGTATTTT. Encoded protein: CASTSRDTQYF.